This TCR beta chain was profiled in a study of CD8+CD57+ T cells in acquired aplastic anemia. On the study more broadly: Sorted CD4+ plus CD8+ cells gave DNA averaging around 3 ug. The study obtained about 10.8 million reads on average for CD4+ cells from healthy donors. Study results and caveats: Patients and healthy controls showed no significant CD8+ Simpson's diversity difference. The study identified roughly 29 CD8+ CDR3 sequences shared by patients and controls.

V lost 3 bases to trimming and J lost 9 bases, with 6 bases between them. This CDR3 is built from 11 residues. TCR beta VDJ combinations and CDR3 sequences were profiled from genomic DNA. Using its own MiXCR run on the reads, TCRdb lists one record per CDR3 protein. The profile shows around 190,000 distinct CDR3 sequences, around 50% of them singletons. Many counts were recorded for this clonotype. As yet, its antigen is unknown. Sequencing used sorted CD4+, CD8+, or CD8+CD57+ T cells (not recorded which) from PBMCs. The source of this sequence is a human donor in good health, serving as a control. The gene calls are TRBV12-3 or TRBV12-4 and TRBJ2-1, with D unresolved. The CDR3 reads CASSLGREQFF. The DNA for the CDR3 is TGTGCCAGCAGTTTGGGCCGTGAGCAGTTCTTC.